A single sample gave rise to the 26 T cell receptor beta chains below, sequenced in a study of OX40 agonist ivuxolimab in advanced cancers. Generated by immunoSEQ multiplex PCR, the TCRdb table keeps only in-frame clones and is missing some. The sample holds tens of thousands of clones, approximately 80% seen once. This material consisted of CD4+ or CD8+ T cells sorted from blood, taken in a trial of the OX40 agonist ivuxolimab. These TCRs come from an adult with an advanced solid tumor such as melanoma, head and neck, liver or kidney cancer.

CDR3 bases: TGTGCCAGCAGCCCGGACCTCAATCAGCCCCAGCATTTT. Its translation: CASSPDLNQPQHF. The V gene is TRBV7-7, the J gene TRBJ1-5; D not resolved. V was shortened by 5 bases and J by 3 bases, with 8 bases between the two germline ends. From germline, CDR1 is SSHAT and CDR2 FNYEAQ (reference sequence). The CDR3 has 13 residues. Using reference TRBV7-7 and TRBJ1-5 for the parts outside the CDR3, the full variable domain is GAGVSQSPRYKVTKRGQDVTLRCDPISSHATLYWYQQALGQGPEFLTYFNYEAQPDKSGLPSDRFSAERPEGSISTLTIQRTEQRDSAMYRCASSPDLNQPQHFGDGTRLSIL.

This clone was picked up many times. The chain uses TRBV5-6 and TRBJ1-5, with D unclear. CDR1 is SGHDT and CDR2 is YYEEEE in the germline V gene. Trimming cost V 2 bases and J 0 bases, with 3 bases left between them. The CDR3 runs 13 residues. CDR3 nucleotides: TGTGCCAGCAGCTTCGATAGCAATCAGCCCCAGCATTTT. This sequence encodes CASSFDSNQPQHF. Full variable domain (missing parts from reference TRBV5-6 and TRBJ1-5): DAGVTQSPTHLIKTRGQQVTLRCSPKSGHDTVSWYQQALGQGPQFIFQYYEEEERQRGNFPDRFSGHQFPNYSSELNVNALLLGDSALYLCASSFDSNQPQHFGDGTRLSIL.

This rearrangement joins TRBV19 to TRBJ2-1; 11 bases map to TRBD1. Unmatched junction bases numbered 6, after V lost 3 bases and J lost 5 bases. The CDR3 is 16 amino acids. Germline lookup yields CDR1 LNHDA and CDR2 SQIVND (reference sequence). The CDR3 here is CASSIVLDRGHNEQFF. In nucleotides, the CDR3 is TGTGCCAGTAGTATTGTTTTGGACAGGGGGCACAATGAGCAGTTCTTC. Drawing the rest from reference TRBV19 and TRBJ2-1, the complete variable domain is DGGITQSPKYLFRKEGQNVTLSCEQNLNHDAMYWYRQDPGQGLRLIYYSQIVNDFQKGDIAEGYSVSREKKESFPLTVTSAQKNPTAFYLCASSIVLDRGHNEQFFGPGTRLTVL.

This clone has a single count. This chain uses TRBV11-2 with TRBJ2-7; D unclear. V shed 2 bases and J shed 1 base, with 6 bases lying between them. Germline CDR1 reads SGHAT; CDR2 reads FQNNGV. This CDR3 contains 13 residues. In DNA, the CDR3 is TGTGCCAGCAGCTTAACAGCTTCCTACGAGCAGTACGTC. This codes for CASSLTASYEQYV.

The rearrangement joins TRBV4-3 to TRBJ2-1; 7 nucleotides agree with TRBD2. The germline V gene has CDR1 LGHNA and CDR2 YSLEER. The CDR3 totals 15 residues. V lost 0 bases, J lost 5 bases, and 4 bases stayed unmatched. The CDR3 is CASSQERERDNEQFF. The CDR3, as DNA: TGCGCCAGCAGCCAAGAGCGGGAGAGGGACAATGAGCAGTTCTTC.

This chain links TRBV6-1 with TRBJ2-1, with D perhaps given as TRBD1 or TRBD2 (5 bases each). Germline V CDR1 and CDR2: MNHNS, SASEGT. V lost 5 bases to trimming and J lost 3 bases, with 14 bases between them. The CDR3 is 15 residues long. CDR3 DNA sequence: TGTGCCAGCAGTCCTCGGGGACCCTACTACAATGAGCAGTTCTTC. This gives the protein CASSPRGPYYNEQFF.

The chain combines TRBV6-5 with TRBJ1-5, with TRBD1 matching 10 bases. V was pared by 4 bases and J by 4 bases, with 7 bases of the junction left unmatched. Germline lookup yields CDR1 MNHEY and CDR2 SVGAGI. This CDR3 has 16 amino acids. CDR3 in DNA: TGTGCCAGCAGTTTTGGGGGACAGGGGTTGAATCAGCCCCAGCATTTT. Translation gives CASSFGGQGLNQPQHF.

The sample holds a few counts of this clone. The chain joins TRBV5-6 to TRBJ1-3; unclear D gene. The germline V and J ends were trimmed by 4 bases and 8 bases, with 10 bases remaining between them. The CDR3 contains 12 residues. Per germline, CDR1 SGHDT and CDR2 YYEEEE. CDR3 loop: CASSQELDTIYF. In nucleotides, the CDR3 is TGTGCCAGCAGCCAAGAACTGGACACCATATATTTT. Complete variable domain (other parts from reference TRBV5-6 and TRBJ1-3): DAGVTQSPTHLIKTRGQQVTLRCSPKSGHDTVSWYQQALGQGPQFIFQYYEEEERQRGNFPDRFSGHQFPNYSSELNVNALLLGDSALYLCASSQELDTIYFGEGSWLTVV.

This chain connects TRBV4-3 to TRBJ2-1; 10 nucleotides agree with TRBD1. With 4 bases clipped from V and 6 bases from J, the junction kept 6 bases outside the gene matches. This CDR3 comprises 15 residues. Germline CDR1 and CDR2: LGHNA and YSLEER. The CDR3 loop is CASSRGTGVINEQFF. The CDR3 bases are TGCGCCAGCAGCCGCGGGACAGGGGTCATCAATGAGCAGTTCTTC.

The chain has TRBV4-3 and TRBJ2-3; 7 bases line up with TRBD2. This CDR3 has 15 residues. Unmatched junction bases numbered 5, after V lost 1 base and J lost 4 bases. Germline lookup yields CDR1 LGHNA and CDR2 YSLEER. The CDR3, as DNA: TGCGCCAGCAGCCAAGGGCAGGGAGGGCCAGATACGCAGTATTTT. Protein sequence: CASSQGQGGPDTQYF.

This CDR3 is CSVENFAGSYTF. The CDR3 DNA reads TGCAGCGTTGAAAACTTTGCAGGGAGCTACACCTTC. This chain connects TRBV29-1 to TRBJ1-2; possible D gene TRBD1, 5 bases. Germline CDR1 and CDR2: SQVTM and ANQGSEA. The V and J ends lost 2 bases and 9 bases respectively, with 13 bases between them. CDR3 size: 12 residues.

The chain carries TRBV11-2 and TRBJ1-1, with TRBD1 as a possible D gene (6 bases). The CDR3 covers 13 residues. Germline loops: CDR1 SGHAT, CDR2 FQNNGV. The ends were cut back, 2 bases at V and 4 bases at J, with 8 bases in the middle. CDR3 residues: CASSLRGGTEAFF. For the CDR3, the DNA is TGTGCCAGCAGCTTACGAGGGGGCACTGAAGCTTTCTTT.

This clone was seen more than once but under ten times. The chain links TRBV7-9 to TRBJ1-5; D gene unclear. Germline CDR1 is SEHNR and CDR2 is FQNEAQ (reference sequence). The CDR3 consists of 14 residues. Trimming removed 1 base at V and 5 bases at J, with 9 bases between. CDR3 sequence: CASSLGQGDQPQHF. CDR3 DNA: TGTGCCAGCAGCTTAGGACAAGGCGATCAGCCCCAGCATTTT.

The rearrangement joins TRBV4-1 to TRBJ2-7; D possibly matches TRBD1 or TRBD2 (5 bases each). CDR1 is MGHRA, CDR2 YSYEKL, per germline. The CDR3 consists of 14 residues. The ends were cut back, 4 bases at V and 7 bases at J, with 17 bases in the middle. CDR3 residues: CASSLVGPDEEQYF. CDR3 sequence (DNA): TGCGCCAGCAGCCTTGTGGGACCGGACGAGGAGCAGTACTTC.

V usage is TRBV19 and J usage is TRBJ1-1; 12 bases are a match to TRBD1. The CDR3 sequence is 16 residues long. J lost 3 bases, V lost 5 bases, and 7 bases had no gene match. Germline-derived CDR1 and CDR2 are LNHDA and SQIVND (reference sequence). The CDR3 coding sequence is TGTGCCAGTAGTCCCTGGGACAGGGGGCTTGACACTGAAGCTTTCTTT. Translating it yields CASSPWDRGLDTEAFF. The entire variable domain, with the rest obtained from reference TRBV19 and TRBJ1-1, is as follows: DGGITQSPKYLFRKEGQNVTLSCEQNLNHDAMYWYRQDPGQGLRLIYYSQIVNDFQKGDIAEGYSVSREKKESFPLTVTSAQKNPTAFYLCASSPWDRGLDTEAFFGQGTRLTVV.

This clone occurred a few times. This chain links TRBV2 with TRBJ2-3, with a possible D match to TRBD1 (5 bases). The CDR3 spans 16 residues. Trimming left V 0 bases short and J 0 bases short, with 10 bases between. Germline V gene lookup returns CDR1 SNHLY and CDR2 FYNNEI. The CDR3 region is CASSEASGPSTDTQYF. Written as DNA, the CDR3 is TGTGCCAGCAGTGAAGCGTCAGGGCCTAGCACAGATACGCAGTATTTT.

CDR3 sequence: CAWSGLGVTEAFF. In DNA, the CDR3 is TGTGCCTGGAGTGGTTTAGGGGTCACTGAAGCTTTCTTT. The J gene is TRBJ1-1, the V gene TRBV30, with D perhaps TRBD1 (5 bases). Trimming took 1 base from V and 4 from J, leaving 10 bases between them. Looked up from germline, CDR1 is GTSNPN and CDR2 is SVGIG (reference sequence). CDR3 length: 13 residues.

The V and J genes are TRBV27 and TRBJ1-1; D not resolved. The CDR3 is 15 residues long. In germline, CDR1 is MNHEY, CDR2 SMNVEV (reference sequence). With 0 bases removed from V and 5 bases from J, the gap between germline ends came to 13 bases. The CDR3 DNA is TGTGCCAGCAGTTTATCGACCCTTTCCAAAACTGAAGCTTTCTTT. It is translated as CASSLSTLSKTEAFF.

In DNA, the CDR3 is TGTGCCAGTAGTATACGCCCAGGGAACTATGGCTACACCTTC. This encodes CASSIRPGNYGYTF. The chain couples TRBV19 to TRBJ1-2; maybe TRBD1 (5 bases). CDR3 length: 14 amino acids. Per germline, CDR1 LNHDA and CDR2 SQIVND (reference sequence). The V gene lost 2 bases and the J gene lost 2 bases, with 9 bases spanning the gap.

The chain couples TRBV5-4 to TRBJ1-2; a possible D gene is TRBD1 (6 bases). The length of the CDR3 is 11 residues. Per germline, CDR1 SGHNT and CDR2 YYREEE (reference sequence). V lost 6 bases, J lost 5 bases, and 8 bases lay in between. This CDR3 is CASTQGYGYTF. The CDR3 DNA follows: TGTGCCAGCACCCAGGGGTATGGCTACACCTTC. The whole variable domain, filled in from reference TRBV5-4 and TRBJ1-2, reads ETGVTQSPTHLIKTRGQQVTLRCSSQSGHNTVSWYQQALGQGPQFIFQYYREEENGRGNFPPRFSGLQFPNYSSELNVNALELDDSALYLCASTQGYGYTFGSGTRLTVV.

The chain couples TRBV19 to TRBJ2-1; no clear D gene. Per the germline V gene, CDR1 is LNHDA and CDR2 is SQIVND (reference sequence). Trimming pared 7 bases from V and 1 base from J, leaving 8 bases between. This CDR3 region has 13 residues. CDR3 in DNA: TGTGCCAGTACAGCCGTTTCCTACAATGAGCAGTTCTTC. Translating gives CASTAVSYNEQFF.

Remarks on this clone: It may be a read error: a sequence one base away is much more abundant. The chain uses TRBV7-2 and TRBJ2-3, with D unclear. Germline values: CDR1 SGHTA, CDR2 FQGNSA. The V end was cut by 3 bases, the J end by 2 bases, with 0 bases between. The CDR3 has 11 residues. The CDR3 DNA is TGTGCCAGCAGCTTCACAGATACGCAGTATTTT. It translates to CASSFTDTQYF.

This sequence joins TRBV10-1 and TRBJ2-2; D might be TRBD1 (6 bases). The ends were cut back, 4 bases at V and 1 base at J, with 10 bases in the middle. Germline V lookup: CDR1 WNHNN, CDR2 SYGVQD (reference sequence). This CDR3 comprises 15 residues. CDR3 in amino acids: CASSAGHENTGELFF. The CDR3 region has the DNA TGCGCCAGCAGTGCGGGACACGAGAACACCGGGGAGCTGTTTTTT.

This clone was seen a handful of times. The chain is built from TRBV9 and TRBJ2-2; D is ambiguous. The CDR3 is 13 residues long. CDR1 is SGDLS and CDR2 is YYNGEE in the germline V gene. Trimming stripped 3 bases from V and 2 bases from J, with 5 bases between. The DNA for the CDR3 is TGTGCCAGCAGCGGCCCTAACACCGGGGAGCTGTTTTTT. This codes for CASSGPNTGELFF.

The V gene is TRBV7-6, the J gene TRBJ2-7; D may be TRBD2 (5 bases). This CDR3 comprises 13 residues. CDR1 is SGHVS, CDR2 FNYEAQ, per germline. The V gene lost 4 bases and the J gene lost 3 bases, with 10 bases spanning the gap. DNA of the CDR3: TGTGCCAGCAGCTCCCCACTAGGCTACGAGCAGTACTTC. Translation gives CASSSPLGYEQYF.

CDR3 region: CASSGTDSSYEQYF. The CDR3 DNA reads as TGTGCCAGCAGTGGGACCGATAGCTCCTACGAGCAGTACTTC. This chain joins TRBV27 and TRBJ2-7; D tentatively reads TRBD1 or TRBD2 (5 bases each). Germline CDR1 and CDR2: MNHEY and SMNVEV (reference sequence). Trimming removed 5 bases from V and 0 bases from J, with 11 bases in between. This CDR3 region has 14 residues.